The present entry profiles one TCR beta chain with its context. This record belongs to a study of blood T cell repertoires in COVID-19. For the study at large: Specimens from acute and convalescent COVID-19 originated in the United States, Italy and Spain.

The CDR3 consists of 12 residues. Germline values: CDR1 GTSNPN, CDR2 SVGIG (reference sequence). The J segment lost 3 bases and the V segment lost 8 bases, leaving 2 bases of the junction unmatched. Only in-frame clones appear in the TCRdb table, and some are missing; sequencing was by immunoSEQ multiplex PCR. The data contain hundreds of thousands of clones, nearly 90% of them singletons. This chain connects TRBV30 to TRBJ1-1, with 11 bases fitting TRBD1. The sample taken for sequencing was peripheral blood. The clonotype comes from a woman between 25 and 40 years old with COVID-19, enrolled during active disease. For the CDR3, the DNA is TGTGCCCGGGACAGGGGGGACACTGAAGCTTTCTTT. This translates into CARDRGDTEAFF.